One sample yielded the 31 T cell receptor beta chains listed below, sequenced in a study of T cell responses to AZD1222 COVID-19 vaccine. Measured with immunoSEQ multiplex PCR; TCRdb has only the in-frame clones, and not every one. The table shows 95,000 to 150,000 clones, with 88% occurring only once. Sequenced here: peripheral blood, sampled on day 0 of AZD1222 vaccination. The source of these receptors is an adult in good health.

The V call is TRBV5-4, the J call TRBJ2-1; TRBD2 agrees at 8 bases. The CDR3 consists of 16 residues. Germline V gene data show CDR1 as SGHNT and CDR2 as YYREEE (reference sequence). The V and J ends lost 0 bases and 3 bases, in that order; junction bases with no gene match: 5. The CDR3 loop reads CASSLAWRGDYNEQFF. The DNA for the CDR3 is TGTGCCAGCAGCTTGGCCTGGCGGGGGGACTACAATGAGCAGTTCTTC.

The chain has TRBV27 and TRBJ2-2; 10 nucleotides line up with TRBD2. With 4 bases clipped from V and 6 bases from J, the junction kept 5 bases outside the gene matches. CDR3 length: 15 residues. CDR1 and CDR2 (germline): MNHEY, SMNVEV (reference sequence). The CDR3 loop is CASSSTSGVPGELFF. The CDR3, as DNA: TGTGCCAGCAGTTCCACTAGCGGGGTTCCCGGGGAGCTGTTTTTT.

The table lists this clone with a few counts. J is TRBJ1-1 and V is TRBV12-3 or TRBV12-4; tentative D call: TRBD1 (6 bases). Trimming removed 3 bases at V and 6 bases at J, with 11 bases between. CDR3 length: 13 amino acids. CDR3 in DNA: TGTGCCAGCAGTTTTTCGGGGGCCTCTGAAGCTTTCTTT. Amino acids: CASSFSGASEAFF.

The chain employs TRBV5-6 and TRBJ2-1, with unresolved D. Germline V gives CDR1 SGHDT, CDR2 YYEEEE. This CDR3 contains 12 residues. V lost 0 bases, J lost 10 bases, and 8 bases lay in between. The CDR3: CASSLATWEQFF. CDR3 coding DNA: TGTGCCAGCAGCTTGGCCACGTGGGAGCAGTTCTTC. Full variable domain (missing parts from reference TRBV5-6 and TRBJ2-1): DAGVTQSPTHLIKTRGQQVTLRCSPKSGHDTVSWYQQALGQGPQFIFQYYEEEERQRGNFPDRFSGHQFPNYSSELNVNALLLGDSALYLCASSLATWEQFFGPGTRLTVL.

This chain joins TRBV4-1 and TRBJ1-2; no firm D call. The CDR3 is made up of 15 amino acids. Trimming took off 1 base at V and 4 bases at J, with 13 bases between the two ends. Germline V CDR1 and CDR2: MGHRA, YSYEKL. This chain's CDR3 is CASSQVDRLAYGYTF. The CDR3 DNA is TGCGCCAGCAGCCAAGTCGACCGACTAGCCTATGGCTACACCTTC.

The chain carries TRBV20-1 and TRBJ1-1; D gene unclear. Per the germline V gene, CDR1 is DFQATT and CDR2 is SNEGSKA (reference sequence). This CDR3 has 11 amino acids. Deletions cut 4 bases from V and 4 bases from J, with 7 bases between. Here the CDR3 DNA reads TGCAGTGCTACGGACGGCACTGAAGCTTTCTTT. Its protein is CSATDGTEAFF.

This rearrangement joins TRBV6-2 or TRBV6-3 to TRBJ2-1; D perhaps matches TRBD1 (5 bases). Germline V CDR1 and CDR2: MNHEY, SVGEGT. V dropped 0 bases and J dropped 6 bases, with 12 bases sitting between them. This CDR3 has 15 residues. Here the CDR3 DNA reads TGTGCCAGCAGTTACTCGACAGTGGGGCCCAATGAGCAGTTCTTC. It yields the protein CASSYSTVGPNEQFF.

The chain joins TRBV6-2 or TRBV6-3 to TRBJ1-1; TRBD1 might be the D (6 bases). V was trimmed by 2 bases and J by 1 base, leaving 17 bases between them. Per germline, CDR1 MNHEY and CDR2 SVGEGT. The CDR3 has 17 residues. The CDR3 here is CASSYVSGGQENTEAFF. CDR3 bases: TGTGCCAGCAGTTACGTATCCGGGGGGCAGGAGAACACTGAAGCTTTCTTT.

This chain uses TRBV7-2 with TRBJ1-1, with D perhaps matching TRBD1 (5 bases). CDR1 and CDR2 from the germline V gene are SGHTA and FQGNSA. The CDR3 covers 14 residues. V lost 5 bases and J lost 6, with 16 bases in between. The CDR3 sequence is CASSPEVGVAEAFF. CDR3 DNA sequence: TGTGCCAGCAGCCCCGAGGTAGGGGTGGCTGAAGCTTTCTTT.

The chain is built from TRBV6-5 and TRBJ2-3, with 13 bases that match TRBD2. V was pared by 6 bases and J by 6 bases, with 6 bases of the junction left unmatched. CDR1 and CDR2 (germline): MNHEY, SVGAGI. This CDR3 spans 15 amino acids. CDR3 in DNA: TGTGCCAGCAGACTAGCGGGGGGGGCGGGGGATACGCAGTATTTT. It translates to CASRLAGGAGDTQYF.

V and J are TRBV7-2 and TRBJ1-1; the match to TRBD1 covers 7 bases. Germline V lookup: CDR1 SGHTA, CDR2 FQGNSA. This CDR3 contains 15 residues. V dropped 1 base and J dropped 4; count of bases not matched to a gene: 6. CDR3: CASSLEGGASTEAFF. CDR3 nucleotide sequence: TGTGCCAGCAGCTTAGAAGGGGGCGCCTCCACTGAAGCTTTCTTT.

The chain is built from TRBV7-6 and TRBJ1-2; 8 positions agree with TRBD1. This CDR3 has 14 amino acids. The V gene's germline CDR1 is SGHVS and CDR2 FNYEAQ. Trimming removed 5 bases from V and 8 bases from J; junction bases left unmatched: 10. The CDR3 DNA sequence: TGTGCCAGCAGCGCCGGACAGGGAAGAGAGGGCTACACCTTC. Protein sequence: CASSAGQGREGYTF.

The chain has TRBV7-2 and TRBJ2-3, with 8 bases matching TRBD2. Trimming cost V 4 bases and J 5 bases; bases outside gene matches: 8. The length of the CDR3 is 15 residues. CDR1 SGHTA and CDR2 FQGNSA come from the germline V gene. The DNA for the CDR3 is TGTGCCAGCAGCTCGACGGGGGGGCCGGGAGATACGCAGTATTTT. Translating it yields CASSSTGGPGDTQYF.

This CDR3 is CASSQDGPYEQYF. The CDR3 DNA follows: TGTGCCAGCAGCCAAGACGGGCCCTACGAGCAGTACTTC. This sequence joins TRBV3-1 (or the pseudogene TRBV3-2) and TRBJ2-7; D gene ambiguous. V shed 0 bases and J shed 2 bases, with 5 bases lying between them. CDR1 and CDR2 from the germline V gene are LGHDT and YNNKEL (reference sequence). This CDR3 contains 13 residues.

This clone was seen a handful of times. V gene TRBV9 combines with J gene TRBJ1-2; no firm D call. The germline V gene encodes CDR1 SGDLS and CDR2 YYNGEE. Trimming pared 0 bases from V and 0 bases from J, leaving 12 bases between. CDR3 length: 16 amino acids. This CDR3 is CASSVDGRTTNYGYTF. In DNA form, the CDR3 reads TGTGCCAGCAGCGTAGATGGAAGAACTACTAACTATGGCTACACCTTC.

The V call is TRBV7-7, the J call TRBJ2-1, with TRBD2 identical over 8 bases. Unmatched junction bases numbered 8, after V lost 5 bases and J lost 5 bases. CDR1 SSHAT and CDR2 FNYEAQ come from the germline V gene (reference sequence). CDR3 length: 15 amino acids. The chain's CDR3 is CASSPSAGGNNEQFF. CDR3 bases: TGTGCCAGCAGCCCTAGCGCGGGGGGAAACAATGAGCAGTTCTTC.

V and J are TRBV7-9 and TRBJ1-1, with TRBD1 identical over 9 bases. CDR3 length: 14 amino acids. Germline assignment: CDR1 SEHNR and CDR2 FQNEAQ (reference sequence). With 10 bases clipped from V and 5 bases from J, the junction kept 11 bases outside the gene matches. CDR3: CATRGLQGATEAFF. CDR3 DNA: TGTGCCACCAGGGGCCTACAGGGGGCGACTGAAGCTTTCTTT.

The V and J genes are TRBV27 and TRBJ2-3; D is tentatively TRBD1 or TRBD2 (5 bases each). Germline V gene data show CDR1 as MNHEY and CDR2 as SMNVEV (reference sequence). The CDR3 extends over 13 amino acids. V dropped 3 bases and J dropped 4 bases, with 8 bases sitting between them. CDR3 protein: CASSFRGPDTQYF. The CDR3 DNA is TGTGCCAGCAGTTTCCGGGGACCAGATACGCAGTATTTT.

The table lists this clone with a few counts. The chain uses TRBV28 and TRBJ1-1; D is unclear. The CDR3 sequence is 13 residues long. V gave up 10 bases and J gave up 7 bases, with 19 bases separating them. Looked up from germline, CDR1 is MDHEN and CDR2 is SYDVKM. This CDR3 reads CATFSPKESEAFF. CDR3 DNA: TGTGCCACCTTTTCGCCGAAGGAGAGTGAAGCTTTCTTT. The full variable domain, completed using reference TRBV28 and TRBJ1-1, is DVKVTQSSRYLVKRTGEKVFLECVQDMDHENMFWYRQDPGLGLRLIYFSYDVKMKEKGDIPEGYSVSREKKERFSLILESASTNQTSMYLCATFSPKESEAFFGQGTRLTVV.

The chain carries TRBV19 and TRBJ2-5; 13 bases agree with TRBD2. J lost 5 bases, V lost 2 bases, and 5 bases had no gene match. The CDR3 is 16 residues long. CDR1 and CDR2 (germline): LNHDA, SQIVND (reference sequence). The CDR3 DNA follows: TGTGCCAGTAGTATAACTAGCGGGGGGGCCGGTGAGACCCAGTACTTC. Protein sequence: CASSITSGGAGETQYF.

This clone was recorded only once. The V and J genes are TRBV29-1 and TRBJ2-3, with 11 bases that match TRBD1. V was pared by 3 bases and J by 6 bases, with 5 bases of the junction left unmatched. CDR1 SQVTM and CDR2 ANQGSEA come from the germline V gene. The CDR3 has 14 amino acids. CDR3 sequence: CSVEADRGQDTQYF. The CDR3 region has the DNA TGCAGCGTTGAGGCGGACAGGGGGCAGGATACGCAGTATTTT.

The sample holds one count of this clone. J is TRBJ1-5 and V is TRBV5-6; D not certain. Trimming stripped 1 base from V and 0 bases from J, with 8 bases between. CDR1 SGHDT and CDR2 YYEEEE come from the germline V gene. CDR3 length equals 15 residues. The CDR3 nucleotides are TGTGCCAGCAGCTTGAATGGCGTTAGCAATCAGCCCCAGCATTTT. It yields the protein CASSLNGVSNQPQHF.

This sequence joins TRBV18 and TRBJ2-3; D is ambiguous. The CDR3 is 15 amino acids. V was shortened by 0 bases and J by 2 bases, with 9 bases between the two germline ends. The germline V gene encodes CDR1 KGHSH and CDR2 LQKENI. The CDR3 region is CASSPPAQDTDTQYF. CDR3 DNA: TGTGCCAGCTCACCACCGGCCCAGGACACAGATACGCAGTATTTT.

This chain links TRBV6-2 or TRBV6-3 with TRBJ2-7; D may be TRBD1 (5 bases). From germline, CDR1 is MNHEY and CDR2 SVGEGT. This CDR3 has 12 amino acids. V dropped 5 bases and J dropped 6 bases, with 11 bases sitting between them. CDR3 sequence (DNA): TGTGCCAGCAGTACACCAGGGCCCGAGCAGTACTTC. Residues: CASSTPGPEQYF.

The chain links TRBV5-5 to TRBJ1-2; D is possibly TRBD1 (6 bases). The germline V gene encodes CDR1 SGHKS and CDR2 YYEKEE (reference sequence). The CDR3 is 15 residues long. Trimming removed 4 bases from V and 2 bases from J, with 15 bases in between. The CDR3 nucleotides read TGTGCCAGCAGCCGACAGACAGGACCAAACTATGGCTACACCTTC. This gives the protein CASSRQTGPNYGYTF. Full variable domain (outside the CDR3, taken from reference TRBV5-5 and TRBJ1-2): DAGVTQSPTHLIKTRGQQVTLRCSPISGHKSVSWYQQVLGQGPQFIFQYYEKEERGRGNFPDRFSARQFPNYSSELNVNALLLGDSALYLCASSRQTGPNYGYTFGSGTRLTVV.

This chain links TRBV28 with TRBJ1-6; 8 bases align to TRBD1. Germline V lookup: CDR1 MDHEN, CDR2 SYDVKM. The CDR3 contains 15 residues. J was trimmed by 10 bases and V by 4 bases; bases with no gene match: 9. The CDR3 spells CASSSIGTGHSPLHF. The CDR3 DNA sequence: TGTGCCAGCAGTTCCATCGGGACAGGTCACTCACCCCTCCACTTT.

The CDR3, as DNA: TGCGCCAGCAGCACGGGACAGAGCTCCTACAATGAGCAGTTCTTC. As protein: CASSTGQSSYNEQFF. The chain uses TRBV5-1 and TRBJ2-1; TRBD1 agrees at 7 bases. Germline trimming cut 4 bases from V and 0 bases from J; bases unmatched to any gene: 4. Germline V gives CDR1 SGHRS, CDR2 YFSETQ. This CDR3 has 15 amino acids.

The chain is built from TRBV7-2 and TRBJ1-6; D is unresolved. Germline CDR1 and CDR2: SGHTA and FQGNSA. This CDR3 has 15 amino acids. Trimming removed 8 bases from V and 0 bases from J, with 11 bases in between. As DNA, the CDR3 is TGTGCCAGCGCAGAGAAGAGCTCCTATAATTCACCCCTCCACTTT. Amino acids: CASAEKSSYNSPLHF.

The chain is built from TRBV7-2 and TRBJ1-4; D remains unclear. The CDR3 runs to 15 residues. V was shortened by 3 bases and J by 0 bases, with 8 bases between the two germline ends. Germline V gives CDR1 SGHTA, CDR2 FQGNSA. This chain's CDR3 is CASSLDVATNEKLFF. The CDR3 DNA reads TGTGCCAGCAGCTTGGACGTTGCAACTAATGAAAAACTGTTTTTT. Based on the CDR3 plus reference TRBV7-2 and TRBJ1-4, the full variable domain is GAGVSQSPSNKVTEKGKDVELRCDPISGHTALYWYRQSLGQGLEFLIYFQGNSAPDKSGLPSDRFSAERTGGSVSTLTIQRTQQEDSAVYLCASSLDVATNEKLFFGSGTQLSVL.

The chain uses TRBV4-3 and TRBJ2-1; TRBD2 might be the D (6 bases). The V gene's germline CDR1 is LGHNA and CDR2 YSLEER. V gave up 0 bases and J gave up 2 bases, with 11 bases separating them. The CDR3 loop spans 16 amino acids. DNA of the CDR3: TGCGCCAGCAGCCAAGATTTCGGCGGGGCCTACAATGAGCAGTTCTTC. Translating gives CASSQDFGGAYNEQFF.

CDR3 sequence reads: CASSLDVGSSYNEQFF. The CDR3, as DNA: TGTGCCAGCAGCTTAGATGTGGGGAGCTCCTACAATGAGCAGTTCTTC. This chain connects TRBV11-2 to TRBJ2-1; possibly TRBD2 for D (5 bases). The length of the CDR3 is 16 residues. V was pared by 0 bases and J by 0 bases, with 9 bases between. The germline V gene has CDR1 SGHAT and CDR2 FQNNGV. Filled out from reference TRBV11-2 and TRBJ2-1, the complete variable domain reads EAGVAQSPRYKIIEKRQSVAFWCNPISGHATLYWYQQILGQGPKLLIQFQNNGVVDDSQLPKDRFSAERLKGVDSTLKIQPAKLEDSAVYLCASSLDVGSSYNEQFFGPGTRLTVL.